This T cell receptor (beta chain) came from a study of identifying expanded T cells in peripheral blood. The protocol was immunoSEQ multiplex PCR, while the TCRdb copy is restricted to in-frame clones and leaves out a portion. The sample yields some 72,000 clones, 75% to 90% seen once. Collection occurred without any documented infections or immune events in donors. CDR3 length equals 15 residues. Germline CDR1 is SGDLS and CDR2 is YYNGEE. Trimming left V 0 bases short and J 4 bases short, with 13 bases between. As regards this clone: The antigen remains undetermined.

Findings of the study overall: Technical replicates showed approximately 1.2 changed clones; approximately 2 weeks about 16; four weeks 19.

The clonotype was recovered from a person between 18 and 70 years old in good health. Material: blood. The chain joins TRBV9 to TRBJ2-5; D uncertain. CDR3 residues: CASSVATSERETQYF. The DNA for the CDR3 is TGTGCCAGCAGCGTAGCGACTTCAGAACGAGAGACCCAGTACTTC.